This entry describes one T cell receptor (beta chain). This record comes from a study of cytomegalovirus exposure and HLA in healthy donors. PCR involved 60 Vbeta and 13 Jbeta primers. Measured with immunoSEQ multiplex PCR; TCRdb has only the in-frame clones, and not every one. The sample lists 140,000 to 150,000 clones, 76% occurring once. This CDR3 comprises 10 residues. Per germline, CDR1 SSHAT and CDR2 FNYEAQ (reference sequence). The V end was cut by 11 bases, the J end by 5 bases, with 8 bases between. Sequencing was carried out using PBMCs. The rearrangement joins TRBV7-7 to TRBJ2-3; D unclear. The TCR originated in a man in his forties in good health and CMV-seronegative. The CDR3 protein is CARTIDTQYF. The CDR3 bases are TGTGCCCGCACTATAGATACGCAGTATTTT. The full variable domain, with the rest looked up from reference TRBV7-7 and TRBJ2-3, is GAGVSQSPRYKVTKRGQDVTLRCDPISSHATLYWYQQALGQGPEFLTYFNYEAQPDKSGLPSDRFSAERPEGSISTLTIQRTEQRDSAMYRCARTIDTQYFGPGTRLTVL.